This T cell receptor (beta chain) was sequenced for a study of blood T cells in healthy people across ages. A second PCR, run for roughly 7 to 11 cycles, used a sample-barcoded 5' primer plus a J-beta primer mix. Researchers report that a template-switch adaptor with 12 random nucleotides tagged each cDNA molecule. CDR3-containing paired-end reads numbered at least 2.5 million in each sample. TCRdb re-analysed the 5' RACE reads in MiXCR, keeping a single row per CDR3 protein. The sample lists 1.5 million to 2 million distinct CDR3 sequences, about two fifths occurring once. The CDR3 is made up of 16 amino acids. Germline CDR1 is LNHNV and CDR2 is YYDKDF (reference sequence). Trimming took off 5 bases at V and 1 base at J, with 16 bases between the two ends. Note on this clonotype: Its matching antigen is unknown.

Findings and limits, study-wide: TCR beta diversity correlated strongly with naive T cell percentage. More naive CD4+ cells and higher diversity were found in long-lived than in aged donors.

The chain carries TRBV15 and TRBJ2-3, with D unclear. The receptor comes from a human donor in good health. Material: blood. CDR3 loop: CATSLTVSRRTDTQYF. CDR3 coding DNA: TGTGCCACCAGCCTCACCGTCTCGAGACGCACAGATACGCAGTATTTT.